The clone carrying this T cell receptor beta chain was seen more than once but under ten times. Its target is unknown. V gave up 4 bases and J gave up 1 base, with 7 bases separating them. This CDR3 spans 13 amino acids. Germline CDR1 is KGHSH and CDR2 is LQKENI. It was with 60 Vbeta and 13 Jbeta primers that the PCR ran. The repertoire was sequenced with immunoSEQ multiplex PCR; TCRdb's copy has only in-frame clones and lacks some. The sample has about 98,000 clones; approximately 78% are singletons. The data belong to a study of cytomegalovirus exposure and HLA in healthy donors. Findings of the study overall: V- and J-gene trimming of TCR beta was linked (in a later analysis) to a missense DCLRE1C variant.

Sequencing used PBMCs. This chain uses TRBV18 with TRBJ1-1, with D perhaps matching TRBD1 (5 bases). This receptor was taken from a man in his forties or fifties in good health and CMV-seronegative. CDR3 region: CASSRQRNTEAFF. The CDR3 DNA sequence: TGTGCCAGCTCACGACAGCGGAACACTGAAGCTTTCTTT.